This T cell receptor (beta chain) derives from a study of T cells in Graves' hyperthyroidism and ophthalmopathy. Study-level background: Peripheral blood was drawn at first diagnosis, prior to all treatment. Study observations and caveats: Most clonotypes that expanded in the thyroid above 0.001 also showed up in blood.

Template material for amplifying TCR beta CDR3 regions consisted of RNA transcripts. The TCR CDR3 was amplified in a first-round RT-PCR using the HTBI primer set. TCRdb used MiXCR to reprocess the multiplex PCR reads, holding one entry per CDR3 protein. The repertoire has 540,000 or so distinct CDR3 sequences, around 14% of them found once; the top ten carry roughly 6.6%. This clonotype has at least ten counts. Its antigen remains unknown. The length of the CDR3 is 15 residues. V was cut by 5 bases and J by 0 bases, with 11 bases left in between. The germline V gene has CDR1 SGHRS and CDR2 YFSETQ. The sequence derives from a woman aged 25 to 39 with Graves' hyperthyroidism. Sequenced sample: blood. The chain uses TRBV5-1 and TRBJ2-2; D might be TRBD2 (5 bases). The CDR3 DNA follows: TGCGCCAGCAGTGAGCGGTTCCCGAACACCGGGGAGCTGTTTTTT. Its protein is CASSERFPNTGELFF.